The 22 T cell receptor beta chains presented below share a single source sample, sequenced in a study of T cells in Graves' hyperthyroidism and ophthalmopathy. TCR beta CDR3 region amplification was performed from RNA transcripts. The HTBI set primed first-round TCR CDR3 RT-PCR. TCRdb re-called the multiplex PCR reads with MiXCR, one entry per CDR3 protein. The sample records a few hundred thousand distinct CDR3 sequences, more than 14% being singletons. The sample was blood. These receptors were collected from a woman aged 25 to 39 with Graves' ophthalmopathy.

In its sample, this clonotype was seen many times. The chain recombines TRBV18 with TRBJ1-2; 8 nucleotides line up with TRBD1. Germline CDR1 KGHSH, CDR2 LQKENI. This CDR3 comprises 14 residues. Germline trimming cut 0 bases from V and 4 bases from J; bases unmatched to any gene: 1. The CDR3 sequence is CASSPPQGAYGYTF. The CDR3 DNA reads as TGTGCCAGCTCACCACCCCAGGGGGCCTATGGCTACACCTTC.

This clonotype was seen a handful of times. The CDR3 coding sequence is TGTGCCAGCAGCTTCTTACAGCGGGGTGGCTACACCTTC. Translating gives CASSFLQRGGYTF. The rearrangement uses TRBV5-8 and TRBJ1-2; D not resolved. V gave up 2 bases and J gave up 7 bases, with 12 bases separating them. The CDR3 is 13 residues long. The germline V gene has CDR1 SGHTS and CDR2 YDEGEE.

The gene calls are TRBV19 and TRBJ1-5; unclear D gene. The germline gives CDR1 LNHDA, CDR2 SQIVND (reference sequence). The V end was cut by 0 bases, the J end by 1 base, with 13 bases between. The CDR3 covers 17 residues. The CDR3 spells CASSIDLLSLSNQPQHF. The CDR3 DNA sequence: TGTGCCAGTAGTATAGATTTGTTATCGTTAAGCAATCAGCCCCAGCATTTT. The whole variable domain, filled in from reference TRBV19 and TRBJ1-5, reads DGGITQSPKYLFRKEGQNVTLSCEQNLNHDAMYWYRQDPGQGLRLIYYSQIVNDFQKGDIAEGYSVSREKKESFPLTVTSAQKNPTAFYLCASSIDLLSLSNQPQHFGDGTRLSIL.

This clonotype was detected ten times or more. The CDR3 reads CASSVEGRNTEAFF. Here the CDR3 DNA reads TGCGCCAGCAGCGTCGAGGGGAGGAACACTGAAGCTTTCTTT. The rearrangement links TRBV5-1 to TRBJ1-1, with D possibly TRBD1 on 5 matching bases. Trimming removed 4 bases from V and 1 base from J, with 11 bases in between. Germline loops: CDR1 SGHRS, CDR2 YFSETQ. The CDR3 extends over 14 amino acids.

This clonotype appeared many times. The rearrangement uses TRBV20-1 and TRBJ2-5; TRBD1 or TRBD2 may be the D gene (8 bases each). This CDR3 comprises 13 residues. Germline lookup yields CDR1 DFQATT and CDR2 SNEGSKA (reference sequence). The DNA for the CDR3 is TGCAGCCACGGGCGGGGGGACAGGGAGACCCAGTACTTC. This codes for CSHGRGDRETQYF.

A few counts support this clonotype. The chain carries TRBV19 and TRBJ2-1, with TRBD2 matching over 11 bases. This CDR3 comprises 14 residues. The germline gives CDR1 LNHDA, CDR2 SQIVND (reference sequence). With 4 bases clipped from V and 7 bases from J, the junction kept 3 bases outside the gene matches. In DNA form, the CDR3 reads TGTGCCAGTAGTACCTGGACTAGCGGGAATGAGCAGTTCTTC. This gives the protein CASSTWTSGNEQFF. The variable domain in full, with the rest retrieved from reference TRBV19 and TRBJ2-1, is DGGITQSPKYLFRKEGQNVTLSCEQNLNHDAMYWYRQDPGQGLRLIYYSQIVNDFQKGDIAEGYSVSREKKESFPLTVTSAQKNPTAFYLCASSTWTSGNEQFFGPGTRLTVL.

This clonotype was observed at least ten times. In DNA, the CDR3 is TGTGCCTGGATGGGACAGGGTGTGGAGACCCAGTACTTC. This codes for CAWMGQGVETQYF. The V gene is TRBV30, the J gene TRBJ2-5, with 9 nucleotides matching TRBD1. CDR1 is GTSNPN, CDR2 SVGIG, per germline (reference sequence). The CDR3 has 13 residues. Trimming took 4 bases from V and 5 from J; bases not matched to a gene: 5.

This clonotype was recorded many times. J is TRBJ2-3 and V is TRBV18, with 7 bases lining up with TRBD2. From germline, CDR1 is KGHSH and CDR2 LQKENI. This CDR3 is 15 amino acids long. J was trimmed by 2 bases and V by 6 bases; bases with no gene match: 8. CDR3 DNA: TGTGCCAGCTCTCAAGCGGGGAAACCCACAGATACGCAGTATTTT. Its translation is CASSQAGKPTDTQYF.

Of note for this clonotype: Its ends do not fully match the called genes, so a read error is possible. The V and J genes are TRBV10-3 and TRBJ2-1, with 11 positions matching TRBD1. The CDR3 sequence is 15 residues long. Germline V gene data show CDR1 as ENHRY and CDR2 as SYGVKD. CDR3 residues: CAISAPGQGVNGQFF. The CDR3 coding sequence is TGTGCCATCAGTGCGCCGGGACAGGGGGTAAATGGGCAGTTCTTC.

Regarding this clonotype: A single base separates this from a much larger clone, so it may be a read error. The chain recombines TRBV2 with TRBJ2-5, with 9 bases identical to TRBD1. In germline, CDR1 is SNHLY, CDR2 FYNNEI. The CDR3 is 15 amino acids. The CDR3 DNA is TGTGCCAGCAGGATGGGACAGGGTTACCAAGAGACCCAGCACTTC. It yields the protein CASRMGQGYQETQHF. The whole variable domain, filled in from reference TRBV2 and TRBJ2-5, reads EPEVTQTPSHQVTQMGQEVILRCVPISNHLYFYWYRQILGQKVEFLVSFYNNEISEKSEIFDDQFSVERPDGSNFTLKIRSTKLEDSAMYFCASRMGQGYQETQHFGPGTRLLVL.

In its sample, this clonotype was seen many times. The gene calls are TRBV7-2 and TRBJ2-3; 8 nucleotides match TRBD2. V gave up 1 base and J gave up 2 bases; unmatched junction bases: 8. Germline V gives CDR1 SGHTA, CDR2 FQGNSA. There are 17 residues in the CDR3. In nucleotides, the CDR3 is TGTGCCAGCAGCTTAGGAGGCCCGGGGGGGAACACAGATACGCAGTATTTT. It specifies CASSLGGPGGNTDTQYF.

There are a few counts of this clonotype. V usage is TRBV18 and J usage is TRBJ2-6, with 8 nucleotides matching TRBD1. This CDR3 contains 18 residues. V shed 4 bases, J shed 0 bases, and the junction held 8 bases outside the gene matches. Germline CDR1 reads KGHSH; CDR2 reads LQKENI. In nucleotides, the CDR3 is TGTGCCAGCTCACGCACCGGGACAGGCTTCTCTGGGGCCAACGTCCTGACTTTC. It codes for CASSRTGTGFSGANVLTF.

This clonotype showed up many times. This rearrangement joins TRBV20-1 to TRBJ1-1; no reliable D call. Germline V gives CDR1 DFQATT, CDR2 SNEGSKA (reference sequence). CDR3 length: 15 amino acids. Trimming stripped 3 bases from V and 1 base from J, with 15 bases between. As DNA, the CDR3 is TGCAGTGCTAGTGTAGGGCGCGCGGGGAACACTGAAGCTTTCTTT. As protein: CSASVGRAGNTEAFF.

This clonotype was observed many times. The rearrangement links TRBV28 to TRBJ1-1; D unclear. CDR3 length: 15 residues. Germline V CDR1 and CDR2: MDHEN, SYDVKM. The V and J ends lost 2 bases and 3 bases respectively, with 13 bases between them. This CDR3 reads CASSLVARAYTEAFF. As DNA, the CDR3 is TGTGCCAGCAGTTTAGTTGCTAGGGCCTACACTGAAGCTTTCTTT.

In its sample, this clonotype was seen many times. The CDR3 coding sequence is TGTGCCACCAGCAGAGGTCTCGCAGGGCTTAGGACTGAAGCTTTCTTT. It specifies CATSRGLAGLRTEAFF. The chain has TRBV15 and TRBJ1-1; D perhaps matches TRBD1 (5 bases). V was trimmed by 1 base and J by 5 bases, leaving 17 bases between them. The CDR3 runs to 16 residues. Per germline, CDR1 LNHNV and CDR2 YYDKDF (reference sequence).

This clonotype has only a few counts. This chain links TRBV7-9 with TRBJ1-2, with a possible D match to TRBD1 (5 bases). V lost 5 bases to trimming and J lost 8 bases, with 15 bases between them. The CDR3 covers 13 residues. Per the germline V gene, CDR1 is SEHNR and CDR2 is FQNEAQ (reference sequence). The CDR3 coding sequence is TGTGCCAGCAGCGTGGGGCGGGTAGGGGGCTACACCTTC. Amino acids: CASSVGRVGGYTF.

This chain uses TRBV9 with TRBJ2-2, with TRBD2 matching 7 bases. Trimming removed 2 bases from V and 4 bases from J; junction bases left unmatched: 5. Germline CDR1 SGDLS, CDR2 YYNGEE. The CDR3 runs 15 residues. In DNA, the CDR3 is TGTGCCAGCAGCGTCCTACCGGGGGGCACCGGGGAGCTGTTTTTT. It encodes CASSVLPGGTGELFF.

The V and J genes are TRBV7-9 and TRBJ2-7; D call uncertain. The CDR3 covers 17 residues. Germline CDR1 reads SEHNR; CDR2 reads FQNEAQ (reference sequence). The ends were cut back, 3 bases at V and 4 bases at J, with 22 bases in the middle. The CDR3 DNA reads TGTGCCAGCAGCTTGAGTTTCGGAAATACAAGACCATACGAGCAGTACTTC. This codes for CASSLSFGNTRPYEQYF.

This clonotype was counted ten times or more. The chain links TRBV19 to TRBJ1-5, with D uncertain. Trimming took 3 bases from V and 0 from J, leaving 18 bases between them. Germline V gives CDR1 LNHDA, CDR2 SQIVND (reference sequence). This CDR3 region has 18 residues. In DNA, the CDR3 is TGTGCCAGTAGTATCGGTCAGTTTGGAGGGTATAGCAATCAGCCCCAGCATTTT. It translates to CASSIGQFGGYSNQPQHF.

Many counts were recorded for this clonotype. The V and J genes are TRBV20-1 and TRBJ1-4; the D is unclear. The CDR3 is made up of 15 amino acids. CDR1 is DFQATT, CDR2 SNEGSKA, per germline (reference sequence). V was pared by 1 base and J by 8 bases, with 17 bases between. The CDR3 spells CSARGRDSNGEKLFF. CDR3 in DNA: TGCAGTGCTAGAGGGAGAGACTCAAACGGAGAAAAACTGTTTTTT.

Only a few counts were recorded for this clonotype. The chain carries TRBV9 and TRBJ1-3; no clear D gene. Germline V gives CDR1 SGDLS, CDR2 YYNGEE. The CDR3 consists of 15 residues. V was pared by 3 bases and J by 0 bases, with 10 bases between. The CDR3, as DNA: TGTGCCAGCAGCGCCTCAGGTAACTCTGGAAACACCATATATTTT. The encoded protein is CASSASGNSGNTIYF.

This clonotype was counted ten times or more. The chain employs TRBV30 and TRBJ1-1; D gene ambiguous. Germline lookup yields CDR1 GTSNPN and CDR2 SVGIG (reference sequence). CDR3 size: 13 residues. Trimming pared 2 bases from V and 2 bases from J, leaving 9 bases between. The CDR3 sequence: CAWSPFLNTEAFF. The CDR3, as DNA: TGTGCCTGGAGTCCTTTTCTAAACACTGAAGCTTTCTTT.